This entry is about one TCR beta chain. As yet, its antigen is unknown. The data originate from a study of Ad26.COV2.S vaccination and SARS-CoV-2 variants. In the study overall: Donor participated within the Ad26.COV2.S arm of the COV1001 trial. General study points: Post-vaccination breadth of spike-specific CD8+ and CD4+ T cell responses was reportedly substantial.

The sample's treatment: roughly 20 received Ad26.COV2.S at low or high dose, single or two shots; 5 received placebo; per-sample allocation not given. Day 63 after the first vaccine or placebo injection was the time point for sampling. The CDR3 runs 18 residues. Germline V gene sequence: CDR1 MGHRA, CDR2 YSYEKL. Trimming stripped 3 bases from V and 2 bases from J, with 20 bases between. Profiled with immunoSEQ multiplex PCR; TCRdb holds only in-frame clones, not every one. The table has about 410,000 clones, around 93% seen once; the top ten hold approximately 1.6%. This TCR came from a person aged 18-60 years who received the Ad26.COV2.S COVID-19 vaccine or a placebo. The material sequenced was peripheral blood, taken in a trial of Ad26.COV2.S vaccine versus placebo. The chain couples TRBV4-1 to TRBJ1-5; tentative D call: TRBD1 (6 bases). The CDR3 DNA reads as TGCGCCAGCAGCCAGACCGGGACATCCCCGATCGGCAATCAGCCCCAGCATTTT. It codes for CASSQTGTSPIGNQPQHF.